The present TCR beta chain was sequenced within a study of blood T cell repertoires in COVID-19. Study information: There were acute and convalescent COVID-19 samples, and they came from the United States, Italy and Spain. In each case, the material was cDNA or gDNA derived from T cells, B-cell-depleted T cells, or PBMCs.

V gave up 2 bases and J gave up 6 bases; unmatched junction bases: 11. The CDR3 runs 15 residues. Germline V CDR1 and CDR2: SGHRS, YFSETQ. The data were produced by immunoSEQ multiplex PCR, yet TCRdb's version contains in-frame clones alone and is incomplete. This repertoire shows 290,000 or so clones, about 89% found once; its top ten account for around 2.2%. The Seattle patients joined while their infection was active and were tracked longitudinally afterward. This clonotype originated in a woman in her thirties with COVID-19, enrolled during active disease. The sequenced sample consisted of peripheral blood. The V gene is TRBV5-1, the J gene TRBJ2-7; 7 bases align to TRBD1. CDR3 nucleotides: TGCGCCAGCAGCTTAGACAGGGAGAAAAGGGGCGAGCAGTACTTC. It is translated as CASSLDREKRGEQYF.